Shown below are 4 T cell receptor beta chains from a single sample sequenced in a study of blood T cell repertoires in COVID-19. Profiling relied on immunoSEQ multiplex PCR, and the TCRdb table lists in-frame clones only, not all of them. The table includes about 230,000 clones, around four fifths detected once. The source material was peripheral blood. All receptors derive from an older woman with active or convalescent COVID-19.

In this sample, this clone turned up once. The V gene is TRBV2, the J gene TRBJ2-3; the D gene is possibly TRBD1 (5 bases). The germline V gene encodes CDR1 SNHLY and CDR2 FYNNEI. The CDR3 runs 14 residues. The germline V and J ends were trimmed by 3 bases and 4 bases, with 11 bases remaining between them. CDR3 nucleotides: TGTGCCAGCAGTGACCCGCAGGGCGCAGATACGCAGTATTTT. It translates to CASSDPQGADTQYF.

Here the CDR3 reads CATTTGQGFRNTIYF. The CDR3 coding sequence is TGTGCCACCACAACGGGACAGGGATTTCGAAACACCATATATTTT. The chain carries TRBV28 and TRBJ1-3; the match to TRBD1 covers 9 bases. The V gene's germline CDR1 is MDHEN and CDR2 SYDVKM. Trimming took 10 bases from V and 5 from J; bases not matched to a gene: 12. The CDR3 covers 15 residues.

The chain links TRBV2 to TRBJ2-2; D is unresolved. Germline V gives CDR1 SNHLY, CDR2 FYNNEI. This CDR3 has 14 residues. Trimming pared 4 bases from V and 3 bases from J, leaving 9 bases between. As DNA, the CDR3 is TGTGCCAGCAGTGTAAGAGGTGACACCGGGGAGCTGTTTTTT. Encoded protein: CASSVRGDTGELFF.

The chain couples TRBV19 to TRBJ2-2; 7 positions agree with TRBD1. Per the germline V gene, CDR1 is LNHDA and CDR2 is SQIVND (reference sequence). The CDR3 is made up of 15 amino acids. Trimming at V came to 11 bases and at J to 5 bases, leaving 14 bases not matched to a gene. CDR3 sequence: CAASRWDSGTGELFF. The CDR3 bases are TGTGCCGCATCCCGATGGGACAGTGGAACCGGGGAGCTGTTTTTT.